Presented here are 16 T cell receptor beta chains from one specimen sequenced in a study of blood T cell repertoires in COVID-19. The repertoire was sequenced with immunoSEQ multiplex PCR; TCRdb's copy has only in-frame clones and lacks some. The sample lists 50,000 to 65,000 clones, about four fifths occurring once. The specimen sequenced was peripheral blood. The receptor set was obtained from a man in his sixties with COVID-19, enrolled during active disease.

V is TRBV6-5 and J is TRBJ1-6; TRBD1 matches 7 bases. V lost 7 bases to trimming and J lost 5 bases; unmatched junction nucleotides: 8. This CDR3 spans 15 amino acids. Per germline, CDR1 MNHEY and CDR2 SVGAGI. CDR3 loop: CASNPRDRDNSPLHF. DNA for the CDR3: TGTGCCAGCAATCCCCGGGACAGAGATAATTCACCCCTCCACTTT.

This clone has just a few counts. The chain links TRBV20-1 to TRBJ1-1; D not certain. Germline CDR1 reads DFQATT; CDR2 reads SNEGSKA (reference sequence). This CDR3 spans 11 amino acids. Trimming pared 6 bases from V and 2 bases from J, leaving 7 bases between. The CDR3 region has the DNA TGCAGTGCAATAGTAAACACTGAAGCTTTCTTT. This sequence encodes CSAIVNTEAFF.

This clone was counted once. This chain uses TRBV5-1 with TRBJ2-5; 7 nucleotides align to TRBD1. Germline V gene lookup returns CDR1 SGHRS and CDR2 YFSETQ. The CDR3 is 14 amino acids. Trimming cost V 4 bases and J 1 base; bases outside gene matches: 4. The CDR3 DNA reads TGCGCCAGCAGCGGGGGACAGTTCCAAGAGACCCAGTACTTC. It translates to CASSGGQFQETQYF.

The V gene is TRBV29-1, the J gene TRBJ1-1, with 10 bases aligning to TRBD1. Germline lookup yields CDR1 SQVTM and CDR2 ANQGSEA. This CDR3 has 12 amino acids. The junction had 4 bases not matched to a gene; V was cut back by 7 bases and J by 5 bases. CDR3 sequence (DNA): TGCAGCGGTCGGACAGGGGGAACTGAAGCTTTCTTT. As protein: CSGRTGGTEAFF. Together with reference TRBV29-1 and TRBJ1-1, the CDR3 gives the full variable domain: SAVISQKPSRDICQRGTSLTIQCQVDSQVTMMFWYRQQPGQSLTLIATANQGSEATYESGFVIDKFPISRPNLTFSTLTVSNMSPEDSSIYLCSGRTGGTEAFFGQGTRLTVV.

V and J are TRBV24-1 and TRBJ2-1; TRBD2 matches at 11 bases. Germline V gene lookup returns CDR1 KGHDR and CDR2 SFDVKD. Trimming took 1 base from V and 5 from J; bases not matched to a gene: 3. This CDR3 has 16 residues. DNA of the CDR3: TGTGCCACCAGTGATTTCACGGGACTAGCGGACAATGAGCAGTTCTTC. Its protein is CATSDFTGLADNEQFF.

This rearrangement joins TRBV2 to TRBJ1-2, with 7 bases lining up with TRBD1. Germline CDR1 reads SNHLY; CDR2 reads FYNNEI. This CDR3 is built from 15 residues. V shed 7 bases and J 0 bases; nucleotides not matched to a gene: 8. CDR3: CASKQQGPSNYGYTF. DNA of the CDR3: TGTGCCAGCAAACAACAGGGGCCATCTAACTATGGCTACACCTTC.

The V call is TRBV6-6, the J call TRBJ1-2, with D perhaps TRBD1 (6 bases). CDR3 length equals 13 residues. Germline V gene data show CDR1 as MNHNY and CDR2 as SVGAGI (reference sequence). The V end lost 2 bases, the J end lost 7 bases, and 11 bases lay between the germline ends. For the CDR3, the DNA is TGTGCCAGCAGTTACCCCCAAGGGGGTGGCTACACCTTC. Translated: CASSYPQGGGYTF.

J is TRBJ2-3 and V is TRBV7-3; 11 nucleotides agree with TRBD2. The CDR3 has 14 amino acids. Unmatched junction bases numbered 1, after V lost 2 bases and J lost 6 bases. The germline V gene has CDR1 SGHTA and CDR2 FQGTGA. The CDR3 region has the DNA TGTGCCAGCAGCTTAGTAGCGGGAGGGGATACGCAGTATTTT. It encodes CASSLVAGGDTQYF.

In its sample, this clone was seen a few times. Written as DNA, the CDR3 is TGTGCCACCAGTGATTTCCCCCGCGGATCCACAGATACGCAGTATTTT. This gives the protein CATSDFPRGSTDTQYF. V usage is TRBV24-1 and J usage is TRBJ2-3, with D unclear. V was cut by 1 base and J by 2 bases, with 12 bases left in between. Germline CDR1 is KGHDR and CDR2 is SFDVKD. CDR3 length equals 16 residues.

This clone was found once. The V and J genes are TRBV28 and TRBJ2-7; 11 bases agree with TRBD2. The V gene's germline CDR1 is MDHEN and CDR2 SYDVKM. J gave up 2 bases and V 6 bases, and 18 bases lay outside the gene matches. This CDR3 is built from 19 residues. The CDR3, as DNA: TGTGCCAGCAGAGCCCCCGGGACTAGCGGCCTTAAGGGACCCTACGAGCAGTACTTC. It specifies CASRAPGTSGLKGPYEQYF.

CDR3 region: CASSLWAGNTEAFF. The CDR3, as DNA: TGTGCCAGCAGCTTATGGGCTGGGAACACTGAAGCTTTCTTT. The chain links TRBV11-2 to TRBJ1-1; D gene uncertain. The CDR3 length is 14 residues. From germline, CDR1 is SGHAT and CDR2 FQNNGV. Trimming pared 2 bases from V and 1 base from J, leaving 8 bases between.

The chain combines TRBV2 with TRBJ2-6; the match to TRBD2 covers 7 bases. Germline assignment: CDR1 SNHLY and CDR2 FYNNEI. V lost 2 bases, J lost 1 base, and 14 bases stayed unmatched. The length of the CDR3 is 20 residues. CDR3 loop: CASSETGGQGRWSGANVLTF. In DNA form, the CDR3 reads TGTGCCAGCAGTGAAACGGGAGGCCAGGGAAGGTGGTCTGGGGCCAACGTCCTGACTTTC.

V is TRBV27 and J is TRBJ1-1; 8 nucleotides line up with TRBD1. CDR1 and CDR2 from the germline V gene are MNHEY and SMNVEV (reference sequence). This CDR3 spans 16 amino acids. V was pared by 2 bases and J by 0 bases, with 5 bases of the junction left unmatched. CDR3 nucleotides: TGTGCCAGCAGTTTAGGGACAGGAAGAATGAACACTGAAGCTTTCTTT. It encodes CASSLGTGRMNTEAFF.

V is TRBV7-9 and J is TRBJ1-2, with D perhaps matching TRBD1 (6 bases). Germline loops: CDR1 SEHNR, CDR2 FQNEAQ (reference sequence). This CDR3 is built from 16 residues. V lost 2 bases to trimming and J lost 8 bases, with 21 bases between them. CDR3 sequence reads: CASSLSRGGRGGGYTF. CDR3 in DNA: TGTGCCAGCAGCTTAAGTCGGGGCGGCAGGGGCGGAGGCTACACCTTC. Drawing the rest from reference TRBV7-9 and TRBJ1-2, the complete variable domain is DTGVSQNPRHKITKRGQNVTFRCDPISEHNRLYWYRQTLGQGPEFLTYFQNEAQLEKSRLLSDRFSAERPKGSFSTLEIQRTEQGDSAMYLCASSLSRGGRGGGYTFGSGTRLTVV.

The chain employs TRBV10-1 and TRBJ2-3; D not resolved. V shed 4 bases and J shed 0 bases, with 14 bases lying between them. The CDR3 has 16 residues. CDR1 WNHNN and CDR2 SYGVQD come from the germline V gene (reference sequence). The CDR3 protein is CASSGHRDASTDTQYF. CDR3 nucleotide sequence: TGCGCCAGCAGTGGACACCGCGACGCTAGCACAGATACGCAGTATTTT.

The chain links TRBV24-1 to TRBJ2-1; 11 bases agree with TRBD2. With V trimmed by 4 bases and J by 6 bases, 7 bases remained unmatched. The CDR3 is made up of 16 amino acids. Germline CDR1 reads KGHDR; CDR2 reads SFDVKD. CDR3 sequence: CATSELLAGVCNEQFF. Here the CDR3 DNA reads TGTGCCACCAGTGAACTACTAGCGGGAGTCTGCAATGAGCAGTTCTTC.